The 30 T cell receptor beta chains listed next were all sequenced from one sample in a study of shared clonotypes between healthy human individuals (dated by TCRdb to about 2020). The protocol used for the library was the immunoSEQ multiplex PCR assay. What TCRdb holds here is the immuneACCESS table cut down to in-frame rearrangements. Part of the clones is not present; checked against another copy, under half of the missing clones reflect an unresolved V gene, and the others are unexplained. Recorded for this sample are approximately 2,200,000 clones; around 93% of them occurred a single time. The ten most abundant clones make up roughly 1.8% of the sample. CD8 naive samples were CD45RO-negative cells positively selected for CCR7, giving a CD45RA+CCR7+ population that excluded TemRA cells. Sample: naive CD8+ T cells from PBMCs. The cell subset or site label for this specimen denotes: CD45RA+CCR7+. These receptors all stem from a man younger than 35 in good health. Some clones in this sample may be carry-over from other donors' samples.

V gene TRBV29-1 combines with J gene TRBJ2-7; 10 bases map to TRBD1. This CDR3 contains 14 residues. Germline loops: CDR1 SQVTM, CDR2 ANQGSEA. V shed 7 bases and J 3 bases; nucleotides not matched to a gene: 9. This CDR3 reads CSARTGDRGYEQYF. CDR3 nucleotides: TGCAGCGCTCGAACAGGGGACAGGGGCTACGAGCAGTACTTC.

The chain couples TRBV7-9 to TRBJ2-3; TRBD1 aligns across 9 bases. Germline values: CDR1 SEHNR, CDR2 FQNEAQ (reference sequence). Losses at the gene ends were 5 bases for V and 4 bases for J; bases not matched to a gene: 7. The CDR3 runs to 15 residues. CDR3 region: CASSADRGSADTQYF. For the CDR3, the DNA is TGTGCCAGCAGCGCTGACAGGGGGTCAGCAGATACGCAGTATTTT.

The V gene is TRBV5-4, the J gene TRBJ1-2, with a tentative D call TRBD1 (6 bases). V was clipped by 3 bases and J by 8 bases, with 8 bases between them. The CDR3 is made up of 11 amino acids. CDR1 and CDR2 from the germline V gene are SGHNT and YYREEE (reference sequence). The CDR3 DNA sequence: TGTGCCAGCAGCTATCAGGGGGGCTACACCTTC. It translates to CASSYQGGYTF. The entire variable domain, with the rest obtained from reference TRBV5-4 and TRBJ1-2, is as follows: ETGVTQSPTHLIKTRGQQVTLRCSSQSGHNTVSWYQQALGQGPQFIFQYYREEENGRGNFPPRFSGLQFPNYSSELNVNALELDDSALYLCASSYQGGYTFGSGTRLTVV.

The genes are TRBV7-3 and TRBJ2-5; tentatively, D is TRBD1 or TRBD2 (5 bases each). Germline V gene lookup returns CDR1 SGHTA and CDR2 FQGTGA. The CDR3 length is 16 residues. The V gene lost 2 bases and the J gene lost 5 bases, with 18 bases spanning the gap. The chain's CDR3 is CASSLRGPLMGETQYF. CDR3 sequence (DNA): TGTGCCAGCAGCTTACGGGGACCGCTTATGGGGGAGACCCAGTACTTC.

The chain combines TRBV4-1 with TRBJ2-7; D could derive from TRBD1 or TRBD2 (5 bases each). Germline assignment: CDR1 MGHRA and CDR2 YSYEKL. V was cut by 4 bases and J by 3 bases, with 22 bases left in between. This CDR3 comprises 17 residues. The CDR3 reads CASSPKSEGSRVYEQYF. CDR3 sequence (DNA): TGCGCCAGCAGCCCTAAGTCCGAGGGGTCAAGGGTCTACGAGCAGTACTTC.

This clone was recorded only once. This same CDR3 is encoded by further DNA sequences in the sample. This sequence joins TRBV7-9 and TRBJ2-7; TRBD1 is a possible D gene (6 bases). The CDR3 runs to 15 residues. Trimming took off 1 base at V and 2 bases at J, with 12 bases between the two ends. Germline-derived CDR1 and CDR2 are SEHNR and FQNEAQ (reference sequence). The CDR3 DNA reads as TGTGCCAGCAGCTTAGGCCAGGGGCCCACCTACGAGCAGTACTTC. This translates into CASSLGQGPTYEQYF.

This rearrangement joins TRBV29-1 to TRBJ2-7; 15 bases are a match to TRBD2. V lost 6 bases to trimming and J lost 7 bases; unmatched junction nucleotides: 7. CDR1 and CDR2 (germline): SQVTM, ANQGSEA. The CDR3 runs to 14 residues. The DNA of the CDR3 is TGCAGCGTCTGTGGGACTAGCGGGAGGACTGAGCAGTACTTC. Amino acid sequence: CSVCGTSGRTEQYF.

The chain is built from TRBV2 and TRBJ2-6, with D possibly matching TRBD1 (6 bases). V was cut by 3 bases and J by 0 bases, with 15 bases left in between. The germline V gene has CDR1 SNHLY and CDR2 FYNNEI. CDR3 length: 18 residues. The CDR3 here is CASSESGHPTSGANVLTF. In DNA, the CDR3 is TGTGCCAGCAGTGAGTCGGGACACCCTACCTCTGGGGCCAACGTCCTGACTTTC.

This rearrangement joins TRBV27 to TRBJ2-7; possible D gene TRBD2, 5 bases. The CDR3 has 14 residues. CDR1 MNHEY and CDR2 SMNVEV come from the germline V gene (reference sequence). Trimming stripped 7 bases from V and 6 bases from J, with 19 bases between. CDR3 protein: CASTLTGGLREQYF. DNA for the CDR3: TGTGCCAGCACCCTAACCGGAGGCTTACGCGAGCAGTACTTC.

This clone was recorded a few times. This same CDR3 is encoded by further DNA sequences in the sample. The chain couples TRBV27 to TRBJ2-1; 11 bases align to TRBD2. The CDR3 consists of 16 residues. Germline V CDR1 and CDR2: MNHEY, SMNVEV (reference sequence). Trimming removed 0 bases from V and 2 bases from J; junction bases left unmatched: 0. The CDR3 DNA reads TGTGCCAGCAGTTTATCACTAGCGGGGGCCTACAATGAGCAGTTCTTC. It specifies CASSLSLAGAYNEQFF.

The V call is TRBV28, the J call TRBJ1-5; no firm D call. Deletions cut 2 bases from V and 0 bases from J, with 5 bases between. Per germline, CDR1 MDHEN and CDR2 SYDVKM. The CDR3 runs to 14 residues. CDR3 sequence: CASSLSSSNQPQHF. The DNA for the CDR3 is TGTGCCAGCAGTTTAAGTTCTAGCAATCAGCCCCAGCATTTT.

CDR3 amino acids: CASSPQEGDTQYF. DNA of the CDR3: TGTGCCAGCAGCCCCCAGGAGGGCGATACGCAGTATTTT. The chain recombines TRBV7-6 with TRBJ2-3; D possibly corresponds to TRBD2 (6 bases). Deletions cut 5 bases from V and 6 bases from J, with 12 bases between. CDR1 is SGHVS, CDR2 FNYEAQ, per germline. The CDR3 spans 13 residues.

The chain couples TRBV4-2 to TRBJ2-7, with D perhaps TRBD1 (6 bases). The V gene's germline CDR1 is LGHNA and CDR2 YNFKEQ. CDR3 length equals 15 residues. Trimming shortened V by 2 bases and J by 1 base, and 12 bases separated the two germline ends. The DNA for the CDR3 is TGTGCCAGCAGCCAACTACCGGGACATTCCTACGAGCAGTACTTC. Its translation is CASSQLPGHSYEQYF.

The V call is TRBV10-3, the J call TRBJ2-3; 14 bases match TRBD2. The CDR3 sequence is 17 residues long. The germline CDR1 and CDR2 sequences are ENHRY and SYGVKD. V lost 0 bases and J lost 6; bases outside the gene matches: 5. For the CDR3, the DNA is TGTGCCATCAGTGAGTCGAGAGGGACTAGCGGGAGTGATACGCAGTATTTT. Amino acids: CAISESRGTSGSDTQYF.

With respect to this clone: This sample also contains other DNA sequences that code for the same CDR3. The rearrangement links TRBV27 to TRBJ2-1; D uncertain. CDR3 length equals 13 residues. Looked up from germline, CDR1 is MNHEY and CDR2 is SMNVEV (reference sequence). The V end was cut by 1 base, the J end by 6 bases, with 7 bases between. CDR3 in amino acids: CASSLFGVNEQFF. The CDR3 DNA is TGTGCCAGCAGTTTATTTGGGGTCAATGAGCAGTTCTTC.

V gene TRBV9 combines with J gene TRBJ2-1; 9 nucleotides line up with TRBD2. Germline CDR1 SGDLS, CDR2 YYNGEE. V lost 0 bases to trimming and J lost 2 bases; unmatched junction nucleotides: 12. The CDR3 covers 19 residues. The CDR3 here is CASSVGHLAGPNPYNEQFF. CDR3 sequence (DNA): TGTGCCAGCAGCGTAGGTCATCTAGCGGGACCCAATCCCTACAATGAGCAGTTCTTC.

The rearrangement uses TRBV6-6 and TRBJ1-6; D gene unclear. Per the germline V gene, CDR1 is MNHNY and CDR2 is SVGAGI (reference sequence). This CDR3 comprises 9 residues. Between the trimmed V and J ends, which lost 8 bases and 9 bases, there was a span of 2 bases. The CDR3 protein is CASGSPLHF. Here the CDR3 DNA reads TGTGCCAGCGGTTCACCCCTCCACTTT.

The rearrangement uses TRBV10-2 and TRBJ1-2; D is possibly TRBD1 (6 bases). This CDR3 contains 16 residues. Trimming removed 8 bases at V and 2 bases at J, with 21 bases between. Looked up from germline, CDR1 is WSHSY and CDR2 is SAAADI. CDR3 DNA sequence: TGCGCCAGCCTTGGACAGTTAAACCAGTTCAACTATGGCTACACCTTC. It yields the protein CASLGQLNQFNYGYTF.

The chain couples TRBV4-3 to TRBJ2-5; 10 bases map to TRBD1. The germline V gene encodes CDR1 LGHNA and CDR2 YSLEER. Trimming cost V 4 bases and J 5 bases; bases outside gene matches: 7. This CDR3 is built from 15 residues. CDR3 protein: CASSPGTGEGETQYF. The CDR3 DNA follows: TGCGCCAGCAGCCCCGGGACAGGGGAAGGCGAGACCCAGTACTTC.

As for this clone: The sample holds other DNA sequences that translate to the same CDR3. V usage is TRBV7-9 and J usage is TRBJ1-5, with TRBD1 matching 8 bases. The CDR3 extends over 14 amino acids. V gave up 5 bases and J gave up 6 bases; unmatched junction bases: 6. The germline V gene has CDR1 SEHNR and CDR2 FQNEAQ (reference sequence). CDR3 in amino acids: CASSPDRAGQPQHF. The CDR3 region has the DNA TGTGCCAGCAGCCCGGACAGGGCGGGTCAGCCCCAGCATTTT.

This rearrangement joins TRBV7-6 to TRBJ2-3; 14 bases match TRBD2. The CDR3 sequence is 16 residues long. Per germline, CDR1 SGHVS and CDR2 FNYEAQ. The trim removed 6 bases at V and 6 bases at J, leaving 8 bases unmatched. Here the CDR3 reads CASRPGLAGVTDTQYF. CDR3 bases: TGTGCCAGCAGGCCGGGACTAGCGGGAGTAACGGATACGCAGTATTTT.

This chain links TRBV27 with TRBJ2-7, with TRBD1 identical over 9 bases. With 6 bases clipped from V and 5 bases from J, the junction kept 20 bases outside the gene matches. Germline CDR1 and CDR2: MNHEY and SMNVEV (reference sequence). There are 18 residues in the CDR3. CDR3 loop: CASSPSLTGGMFLHEQYF. In DNA, the CDR3 is TGTGCCAGCAGCCCCTCGTTGACAGGGGGTATGTTTCTCCACGAGCAGTACTTC.

J is TRBJ2-5 and V is TRBV28; 7 nucleotides agree with TRBD2. CDR1 is MDHEN, CDR2 SYDVKM, per germline. The trim removed 5 bases at V and 5 bases at J, leaving 14 bases unmatched. The CDR3 sequence is 16 residues long. In nucleotides, the CDR3 is TGTGCCAGCAGTAGCCCCCTAGCGGAGCTGCTGGAGACCCAGTACTTC. Translated, it gives CASSSPLAELLETQYF.

This clone has just a few counts. The J gene is TRBJ1-5, the V gene TRBV9; 7 bases match TRBD1. V dropped 4 bases and J dropped 6; count of bases not matched to a gene: 10. This CDR3 is built from 15 residues. Germline loops: CDR1 SGDLS, CDR2 YYNGEE. CDR3 DNA sequence: TGTGCCAGCAGCCCAGGGGGAGCCCGGGGTCAGCCCCAGCATTTT. Translated: CASSPGGARGQPQHF.

This chain links TRBV4-2 with TRBJ2-1, with a weak D call TRBD2 (5 bases). Germline CDR1 LGHNA, CDR2 YNFKEQ. Trimming removed 1 base from V and 3 bases from J, with 10 bases in between. This CDR3 is built from 15 residues. CDR3 nucleotide sequence: TGTGCCAGCAGCCAAGGTTGGACTCGCTACAATGAGCAGTTCTTC. It is translated as CASSQGWTRYNEQFF.

V is TRBV11-2 and J is TRBJ1-5; D remains ambiguous. Germline CDR1 reads SGHAT; CDR2 reads FQNNGV. The CDR3 is 14 residues long. Trimming removed 2 bases at V and 10 bases at J, with 15 bases between. CDR3 region: CASSLSGLEGPQHF. In DNA, the CDR3 is TGTGCCAGCAGCTTAAGTGGACTTGAAGGTCCCCAGCATTTT.

Concerning this clone: The identical CDR3 is also encoded by other nucleotide sequences in the sample. The J gene is TRBJ1-2, the V gene TRBV2; 11 bases are shared with TRBD1. The CDR3 runs to 14 residues. Germline V gene sequence: CDR1 SNHLY, CDR2 FYNNEI. V trimming: 1 base; J trimming: 8 bases; junction bases outside the gene matches: 3. The CDR3 nucleotides are TGTGCCAGCAGTGAAGGGACAGGGGGCTACGGCTACACCTTC. Its translation is CASSEGTGGYGYTF.

This clone has a single count. This rearrangement joins TRBV9 to TRBJ1-2; 8 bases match TRBD1. CDR1 is SGDLS and CDR2 is YYNGEE in the germline V gene. This CDR3 spans 16 amino acids. V was clipped by 4 bases and J by 4 bases; unmatched bases: 12. CDR3 residues: CASSIDRGGFVYGYTF. The CDR3 DNA follows: TGTGCCAGCAGCATCGACAGGGGCGGATTTGTCTATGGCTACACCTTC.

The chain is built from TRBV27 and TRBJ2-7; D might be TRBD2 (6 bases). Germline loops: CDR1 MNHEY, CDR2 SMNVEV (reference sequence). V lost 5 bases and J lost 4, with 15 bases in between. This CDR3 has 14 amino acids. CDR3 protein: CASSPQDGRYEQYF. The CDR3 coding sequence is TGTGCCAGCAGTCCGCAGGACGGGAGATACGAGCAGTACTTC.

As DNA, the CDR3 is TGTGCCATCAGTGAGTCGGCGGGGGGCGCAGTGGGAGGCTACACCTTC. As protein: CAISESAGGAVGGYTF. The V gene is TRBV10-3, the J gene TRBJ1-2, with D perhaps matching TRBD1 (6 bases). V lost 0 bases to trimming and J lost 8 bases, with 19 bases between them. This CDR3 contains 16 residues. Germline loops: CDR1 ENHRY, CDR2 SYGVKD.